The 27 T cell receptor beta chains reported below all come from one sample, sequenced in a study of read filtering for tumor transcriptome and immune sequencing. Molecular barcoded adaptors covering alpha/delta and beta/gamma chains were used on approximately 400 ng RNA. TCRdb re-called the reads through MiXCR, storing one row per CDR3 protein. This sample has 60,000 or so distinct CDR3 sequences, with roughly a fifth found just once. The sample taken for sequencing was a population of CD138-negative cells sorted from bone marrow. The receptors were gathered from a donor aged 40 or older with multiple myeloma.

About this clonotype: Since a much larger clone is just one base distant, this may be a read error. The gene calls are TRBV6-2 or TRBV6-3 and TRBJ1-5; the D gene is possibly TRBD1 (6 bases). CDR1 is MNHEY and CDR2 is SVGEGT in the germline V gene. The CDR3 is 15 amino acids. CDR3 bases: TGTGCCAGCAGGTTACAGGGATTAAGCAATCAGCCCCAGGATTTT. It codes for CASRLQGLSNQPQDF.

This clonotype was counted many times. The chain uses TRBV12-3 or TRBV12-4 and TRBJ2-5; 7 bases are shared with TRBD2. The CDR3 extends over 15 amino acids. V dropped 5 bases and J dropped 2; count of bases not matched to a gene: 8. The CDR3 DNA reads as TGTGCCAGCAGTCCCAGCGGGACCATTCAAGAGACCCAGTACTTC. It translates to CASSPSGTIQETQYF.

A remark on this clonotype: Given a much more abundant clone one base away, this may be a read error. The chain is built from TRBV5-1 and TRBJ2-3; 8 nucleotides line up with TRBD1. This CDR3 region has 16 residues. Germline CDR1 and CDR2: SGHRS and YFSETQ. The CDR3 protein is CASGLEGDRSTDTQYF. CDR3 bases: TGCGCCAGCGGCTTGGAGGGGGACAGGAGCACAGATACGCAGTATTTT.

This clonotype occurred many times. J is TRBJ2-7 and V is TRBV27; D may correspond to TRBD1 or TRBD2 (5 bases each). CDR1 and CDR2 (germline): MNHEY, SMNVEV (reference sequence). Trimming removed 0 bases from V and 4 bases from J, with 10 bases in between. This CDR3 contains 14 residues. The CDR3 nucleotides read TGTGCCAGCAGTTTATCTTGGGGGTCATACGAGCAGTACTTC. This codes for CASSLSWGSYEQYF.

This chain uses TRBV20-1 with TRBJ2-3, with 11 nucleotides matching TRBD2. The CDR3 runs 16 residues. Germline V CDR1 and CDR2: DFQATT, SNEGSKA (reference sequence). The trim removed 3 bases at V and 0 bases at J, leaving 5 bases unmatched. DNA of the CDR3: TGCAGTGCTAGCGCTAGCGGGGGGCCTAGCACAGATACGCAGTATTTT. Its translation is CSASASGGPSTDTQYF.

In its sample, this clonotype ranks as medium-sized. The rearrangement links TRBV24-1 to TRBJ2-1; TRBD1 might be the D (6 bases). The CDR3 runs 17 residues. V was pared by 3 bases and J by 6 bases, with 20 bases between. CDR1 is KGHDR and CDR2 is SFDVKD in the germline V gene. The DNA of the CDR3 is TGTGCCACCAGTGATCCCAGCCGAAACCTAGGGGGCAATGAGCAGTTCTTC. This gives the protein CATSDPSRNLGGNEQFF.

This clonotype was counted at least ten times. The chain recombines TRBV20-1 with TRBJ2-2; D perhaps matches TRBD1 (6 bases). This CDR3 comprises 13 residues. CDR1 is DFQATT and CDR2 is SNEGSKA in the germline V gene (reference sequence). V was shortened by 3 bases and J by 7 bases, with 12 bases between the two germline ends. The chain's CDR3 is CSASWGLDGELFF. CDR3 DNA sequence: TGCAGTGCTAGCTGGGGGCTTGACGGGGAGCTGTTTTTT.

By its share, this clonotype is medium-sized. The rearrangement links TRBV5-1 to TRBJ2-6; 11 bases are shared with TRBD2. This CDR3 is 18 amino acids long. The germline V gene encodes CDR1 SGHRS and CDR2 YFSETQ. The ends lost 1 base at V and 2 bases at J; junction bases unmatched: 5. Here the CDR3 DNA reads TGCGCCAGCAGCTTGCCCGGACTAGCGGGCGCTGGGGCCAACGTCCTGACTTTC. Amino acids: CASSLPGLAGAGANVLTF. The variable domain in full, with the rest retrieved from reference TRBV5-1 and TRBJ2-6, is KAGVTQTPRYLIKTRGQQVTLSCSPISGHRSVSWYQQTPGQGLQFLFEYFSETQRNKGNFPGRFSGRQFSNSRSEMNVSTLELGDSALYLCASSLPGLAGAGANVLTFGAGSRLTVL.

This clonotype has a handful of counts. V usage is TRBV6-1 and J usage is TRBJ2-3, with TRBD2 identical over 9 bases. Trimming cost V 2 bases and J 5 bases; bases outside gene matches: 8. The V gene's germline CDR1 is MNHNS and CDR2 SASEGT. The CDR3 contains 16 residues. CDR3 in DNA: TGTGCCAGCAGTGAACTCTTTAGCGGGAGCTTAGATACGCAGTATTTT. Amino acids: CASSELFSGSLDTQYF.

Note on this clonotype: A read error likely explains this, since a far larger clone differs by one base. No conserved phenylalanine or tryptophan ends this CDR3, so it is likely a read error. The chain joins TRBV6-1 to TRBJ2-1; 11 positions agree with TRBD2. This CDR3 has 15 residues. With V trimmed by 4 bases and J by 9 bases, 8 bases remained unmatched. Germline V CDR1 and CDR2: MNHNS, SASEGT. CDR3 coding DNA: TGTGCCAGCAGTGCCCTAGCGGGAGGTTTCGGTGAGCAGTTCCTC. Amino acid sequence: CASSALAGGFGEQFL.

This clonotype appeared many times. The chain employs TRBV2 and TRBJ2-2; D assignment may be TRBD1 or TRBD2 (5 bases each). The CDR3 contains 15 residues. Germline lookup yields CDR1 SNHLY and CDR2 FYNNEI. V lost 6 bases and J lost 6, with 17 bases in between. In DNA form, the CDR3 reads TGTGCCAGCAGCCCCGGGGCCCACGGTCCCGGGGAGCTGTTTTTT. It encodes CASSPGAHGPGELFF.

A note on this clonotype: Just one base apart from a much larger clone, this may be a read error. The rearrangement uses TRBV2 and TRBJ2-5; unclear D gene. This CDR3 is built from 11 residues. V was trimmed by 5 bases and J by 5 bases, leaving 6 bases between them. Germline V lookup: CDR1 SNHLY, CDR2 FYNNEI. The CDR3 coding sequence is TGTGCCAGCAGTAAAGTGGAGACCCAGTACTTC. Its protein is CASSKVETQYF.

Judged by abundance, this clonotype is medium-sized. For the CDR3, the DNA is TGTGCCAGCAGCTTAGTCTTGGGACTAGCGACCAACAATGAGCAGTTCTTC. Amino acid sequence: CASSLVLGLATNNEQFF. The V call is TRBV7-8, the J call TRBJ2-1; 10 positions match TRBD2. From germline, CDR1 is SGHVS and CDR2 FQNEAQ. This CDR3 comprises 17 residues. V shed 1 base and J 5 bases; nucleotides not matched to a gene: 8.

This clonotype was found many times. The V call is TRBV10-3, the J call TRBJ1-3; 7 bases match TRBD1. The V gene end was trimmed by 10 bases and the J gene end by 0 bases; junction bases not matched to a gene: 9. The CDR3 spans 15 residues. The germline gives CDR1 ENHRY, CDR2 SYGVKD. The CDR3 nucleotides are TGTGCCACCCGGGACAGCACTAACTCTGGAAACACCATATATTTT. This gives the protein CATRDSTNSGNTIYF.

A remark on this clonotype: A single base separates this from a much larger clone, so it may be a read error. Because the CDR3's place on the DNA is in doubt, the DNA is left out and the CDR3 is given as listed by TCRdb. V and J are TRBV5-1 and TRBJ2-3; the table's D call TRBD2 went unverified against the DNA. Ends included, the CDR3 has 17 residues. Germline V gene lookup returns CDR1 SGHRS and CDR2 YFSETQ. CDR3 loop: CASSLVGSGTSTDTQCF.

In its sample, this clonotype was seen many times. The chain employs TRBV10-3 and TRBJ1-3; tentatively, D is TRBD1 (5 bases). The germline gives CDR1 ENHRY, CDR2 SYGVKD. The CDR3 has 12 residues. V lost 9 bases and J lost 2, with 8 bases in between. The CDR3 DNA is TGTGCCATAGGGGAGGCTGGAAACACCATATATTTT. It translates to CAIGEAGNTIYF.

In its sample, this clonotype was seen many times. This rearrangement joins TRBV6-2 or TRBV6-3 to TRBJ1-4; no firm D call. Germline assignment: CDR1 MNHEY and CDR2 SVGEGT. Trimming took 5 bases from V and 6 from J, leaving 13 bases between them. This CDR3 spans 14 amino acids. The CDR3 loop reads CASSPDGRDEKLFF. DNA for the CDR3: TGTGCCAGCAGTCCCGATGGACGTGATGAAAAACTGTTTTTT.

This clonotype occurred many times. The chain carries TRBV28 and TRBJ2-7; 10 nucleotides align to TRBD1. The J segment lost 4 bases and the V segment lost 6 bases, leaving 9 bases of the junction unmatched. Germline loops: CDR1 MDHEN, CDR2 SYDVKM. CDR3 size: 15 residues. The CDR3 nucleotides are TGTGCCAGCAGATTAGGTGGACAGGGGGTTTACGAGCAGTACTTC. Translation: CASRLGGQGVYEQYF.

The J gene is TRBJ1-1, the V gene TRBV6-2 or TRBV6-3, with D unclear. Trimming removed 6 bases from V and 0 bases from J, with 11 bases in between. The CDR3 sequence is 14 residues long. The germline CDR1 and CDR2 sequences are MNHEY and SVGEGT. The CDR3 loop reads CASRTGTVNTEAFF. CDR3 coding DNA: TGTGCCAGCAGGACCGGTACGGTGAACACTGAAGCTTTCTTT.

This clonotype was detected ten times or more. CDR3 sequence (DNA): TGCAGCGTTGTCGGCGTACAGGGTGTCGGCAATGAGCAGTTCTTC. Protein sequence: CSVVGVQGVGNEQFF. V usage is TRBV29-1 and J usage is TRBJ2-1, with D maybe TRBD1 (6 bases). Germline V CDR1 and CDR2: SQVTM, ANQGSEA. V dropped 4 bases and J dropped 6 bases, with 19 bases sitting between them. The CDR3 spans 15 residues.

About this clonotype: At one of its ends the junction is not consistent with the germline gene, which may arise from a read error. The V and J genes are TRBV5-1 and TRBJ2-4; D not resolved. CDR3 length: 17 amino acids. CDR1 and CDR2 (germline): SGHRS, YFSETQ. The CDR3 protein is CDSSLLLQLLAKNIQYF. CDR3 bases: TGCGACAGCAGCTTGCTCTTACAGTTACTAGCCAAAAACATTCAGTACTTC.

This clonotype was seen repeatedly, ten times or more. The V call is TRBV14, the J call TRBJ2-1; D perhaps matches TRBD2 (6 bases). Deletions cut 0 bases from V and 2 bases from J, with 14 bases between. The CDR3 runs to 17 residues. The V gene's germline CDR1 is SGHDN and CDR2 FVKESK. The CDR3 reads CASSQDWGESAYNEQFF. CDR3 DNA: TGTGCCAGCAGCCAAGATTGGGGGGAATCAGCCTACAATGAGCAGTTCTTC.

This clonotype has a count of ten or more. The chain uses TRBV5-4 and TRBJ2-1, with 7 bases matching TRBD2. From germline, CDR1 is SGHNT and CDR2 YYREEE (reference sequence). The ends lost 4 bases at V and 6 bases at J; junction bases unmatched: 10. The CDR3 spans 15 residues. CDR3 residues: CASSRVAGDLNEQFF. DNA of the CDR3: TGTGCCAGCAGCCGTGTAGCGGGCGACCTCAATGAGCAGTTCTTC.

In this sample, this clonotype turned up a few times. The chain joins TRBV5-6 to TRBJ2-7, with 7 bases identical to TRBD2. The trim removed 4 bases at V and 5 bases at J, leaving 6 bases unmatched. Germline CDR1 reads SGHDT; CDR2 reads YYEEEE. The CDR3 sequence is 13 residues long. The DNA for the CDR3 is TGTGCCAGCAGCCCTGCCGGGACTAACGAGCAGTACTTC. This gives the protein CASSPAGTNEQYF.

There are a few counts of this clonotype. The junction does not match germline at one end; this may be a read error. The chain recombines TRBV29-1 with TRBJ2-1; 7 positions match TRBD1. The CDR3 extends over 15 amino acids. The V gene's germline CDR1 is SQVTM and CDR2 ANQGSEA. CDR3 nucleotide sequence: TGCAGTGTTGGAGTTCGGGGACAGACCTACAATGAGCAGTTCTTC. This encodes CSVGVRGQTYNEQFF.

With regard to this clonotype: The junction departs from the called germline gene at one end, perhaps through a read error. The CDR3 bases are TGCGCCAGCAGCCAAGATGCAACTAGCGGGGTTAACACCGGGGAGCTGTCTTTT. Translating gives CASSQDATSGVNTGELSF. The chain employs TRBV4-1 and TRBJ2-2; TRBD2 aligns across 10 bases. Germline V CDR1 and CDR2: MGHRA, YSYEKL. The CDR3 length is 18 residues.

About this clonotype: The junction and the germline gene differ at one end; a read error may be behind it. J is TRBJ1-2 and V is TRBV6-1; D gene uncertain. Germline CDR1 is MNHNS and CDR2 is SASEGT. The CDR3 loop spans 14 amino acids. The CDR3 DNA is TGTGCCGGCAGTGAAATGCCAGCGAACTATGGCTACACCTTC. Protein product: CAGSEMPANYGYTF.